The rows below give T cell receptor beta chains drawn from one sample of a study of tumor-infiltrating lymphocytes in localized non-small cell lung cancer. The repertoire was sequenced with immunoSEQ multiplex PCR; TCRdb's copy has only in-frame clones and lacks some. Of 15,000 to 20,000 clones listed, over 70% are singletons. Sequenced material: lung tumor tissue. All receptors come from a human donor with non-small cell lung cancer. The CDR3 runs from the conserved cysteine through the conserved F or W. The D gene is left open where the match is weak. Clone size is shown for a subset of rows, as once, few, many or a class of expanded clone.

CDR3aa	CDR3nt	v_gene	j_gene	d_gene	abundance
CASSLEAGVNTEAFF	TGTGCCAGCAGCTTAGAGGCAGGAGTAAACACTGAAGCTTTCTTT	TRBV7-2	TRBJ1-1	NA	NA
CASSLIRGVYEQYF	TGTGCCAGCAGCTTAATCCGGGGGGTTTACGAGCAGTACTTC	TRBV5-6	TRBJ2-7	TRBD2	NA
CARGTGYNEQFF	TGTGCCAGAGGGACAGGTTACAATGAGCAGTTCTTC	TRBV2	TRBJ2-1	TRBD1	few
CASSQAGGGANTGELFF	TGTGCCAGCAGCCAAGCTGGGGGGGGCGCGAACACCGGGGAGCTGTTTTTT	TRBV4-2	TRBJ2-2	NA	NA
CASSGSRGQGKYGYTF	TGCGCCAGCAGTGGTAGCCGCGGACAGGGGAAGTATGGCTACACCTTC	TRBV10-2	TRBJ1-2	TRBD1	NA
CASSLGTGNFEQFF	TGCGCCAGCAGCTTGGGGACAGGGAACTTTGAGCAGTTCTTC	TRBV5-1	TRBJ2-1	TRBD1	once
CASSETAVTDTQYF	TGTGCCAGCAGTGAGACCGCGGTAACAGATACGCAGTATTTT	TRBV6-4	TRBJ2-3	NA	NA
CASSARTATGELFF	TGTGCCAGCAGCGCCAGGACAGCCACCGGGGAGCTGTTTTTT	TRBV11-3	TRBJ2-2	NA	once
CSVENREETQYF	TGCAGCGTTGAAAACAGGGAAGAGACCCAGTACTTC	TRBV29-1	TRBJ2-5	NA	once
CASSLASAGELFF	TGCGCCAGCAGCTTGGCCTCGGCCGGGGAGCTGTTTTTT	TRBV5-1	TRBJ2-2	NA	NA
CASSHHSQGQGVRAFF	TGCGCCAGCAGTCATCATAGCCAAGGACAGGGTGTACGGGCTTTCTTT	TRBV5-1	TRBJ1-1	TRBD1	NA
CASSIDPRGTKNIQYF	TGTGCCAGTAGTATAGACCCCAGGGGGACCAAAAACATTCAGTACTTC	TRBV19	TRBJ2-4	TRBD1	NA
CASSVLSGQDGNTIYF	TGTGCCAGCAGCGTATTGTCAGGGCAGGATGGAAACACCATATATTTT	TRBV9	TRBJ1-3	NA	NA
CATSRDVQPQHF	TGTGCCACCAGCAGAGATGTCCAGCCCCAGCATTTT	TRBV15	TRBJ1-5	NA	NA
CASSSWTGGSEQYF	TGTGCCAGCAGCTCATGGACAGGGGGGAGCGAGCAGTACTTC	TRBV9	TRBJ2-7	TRBD1	NA
CASSPPWGERYGYTF	TGTGCCAGCTCACCACCTTGGGGGGAACGATATGGCTACACCTTC	TRBV18	TRBJ1-2	NA	few
CSVSRGDTEAFF	TGCAGCGTTTCTCGAGGGGACACTGAAGCTTTCTTT	TRBV29-1	TRBJ1-1	NA	NA
CSTMVGSTDTQYF	TGCAGCACAATGGTGGGGAGCACAGATACGCAGTATTTT	TRBV29-1	TRBJ2-3	NA	NA
CAISEGGSEGEQYF	TGTGCCATCAGTGAAGGGGGCTCCGAGGGCGAGCAGTACTTC	TRBV10-3	TRBJ2-7	TRBD1	NA
CASSQGEGTQYF	TGTGCCAGCAGCCAGGGTGAAGGTACGCAGTATTTT	TRBV6-1	TRBJ2-3	NA	NA